What follows are 32 T cell receptor beta chains derived from one specimen sequenced in a study of T cells in Graves' hyperthyroidism and ophthalmopathy. RNA transcripts yielded amplified TCR beta CDR3 regions. First-round RT-PCR targeting the TCR CDR3 was performed with the HTBI primer set. Using its own MiXCR run on the multiplex PCR reads, TCRdb lists one record per CDR3 protein. The table has around 190,000 distinct CDR3 sequences, about a sixth seen once. The source material was blood. Source of these receptors: a woman aged 45-59 years with Graves' hyperthyroidism.

The table lists this clonotype with a few counts. The chain employs TRBV6-2 or TRBV6-3 and TRBJ2-1, with 14 bases that match TRBD2. CDR3 size: 21 residues. From germline, CDR1 is MNHEY and CDR2 SVGEGT. The J segment lost 4 bases and the V segment lost 1 base, leaving 15 bases of the junction unmatched. The CDR3 DNA sequence: TGTGCCAGCAGTTACTTCACCCCGGGACTAGCGGGGGAGATAACTTACAATGAGCAGTTCTTC. This codes for CASSYFTPGLAGEITYNEQFF.

The chain employs TRBV6-9 and TRBJ2-7; no definite D call. The V and J ends lost 3 bases and 0 bases respectively, with 15 bases between them. CDR3 length: 16 amino acids. CDR1 and CDR2 (germline): MNHGY, SVAAGI. The CDR3: CASSYIRGKLSYEQYF. The CDR3 nucleotides are TGTGCCAGCAGTTACATTCGCGGAAAGCTCTCCTACGAGCAGTACTTC.

This clonotype was seen many times. The chain has TRBV5-1 and TRBJ2-1, with 13 nucleotides matching TRBD2. CDR3 size: 16 residues. Germline V gives CDR1 SGHRS, CDR2 YFSETQ. V lost 0 bases to trimming and J lost 6 bases; unmatched junction nucleotides: 3. The CDR3 bases are TGCGCCAGCAGCTTGGTACTAGCGGGAGGGGGCAATGAGCAGTTCTTC. Encoded protein: CASSLVLAGGGNEQFF.

The gene calls are TRBV7-9 and TRBJ2-3, with D maybe TRBD1 (6 bases). V was trimmed by 8 bases and J by 2 bases, leaving 11 bases between them. The CDR3 is made up of 13 amino acids. CDR1 and CDR2 (germline): SEHNR, FQNEAQ (reference sequence). The CDR3 is CASGQQITDTQYF. CDR3 nucleotide sequence: TGTGCCAGCGGACAGCAAATCACAGATACGCAGTATTTT.

In this sample, this clonotype turned up a few times. V gene TRBV14 combines with J gene TRBJ2-1; 7 bases agree with TRBD2. The CDR3 has 15 residues. The V segment lost 0 bases and the J segment 7 bases; nucleotides outside the gene matches: 6. Germline V gene lookup returns CDR1 SGHDN and CDR2 FVKESK. The CDR3 spells CASSQDAGVPNEQFF. In DNA form, the CDR3 reads TGTGCCAGCAGCCAAGACGCGGGAGTTCCAAATGAGCAGTTCTTC. The variable domain in full, completed from reference TRBV14 and TRBJ2-1, reads EAGVTQFPSHSVIEKGQTVTLRCDPISGHDNLYWYRRVMGKEIKFLLHFVKESKQDESGMPNNRFLAERTGGTYSTLKVQPAELEDSGVYFCASSQDAGVPNEQFFGPGTRLTVL.

The rearrangement links TRBV11-3 to TRBJ1-1; D gene unclear. CDR3 size: 15 residues. The germline V gene has CDR1 SGHNT and CDR2 YENEEA. Trimming removed 0 bases from V and 1 base from J, with 9 bases in between. The CDR3 reads CASSLERVQNTEAFF. The CDR3 DNA reads as TGTGCCAGCAGCTTAGAAAGGGTACAGAACACTGAAGCTTTCTTT.

The gene calls are TRBV19 and TRBJ1-1; D gene uncertain. V was shortened by 8 bases and J by 0 bases, with 10 bases between the two germline ends. CDR1 is LNHDA and CDR2 is SQIVND in the germline V gene (reference sequence). The CDR3 has 13 amino acids. The CDR3 protein is CASALGLNTEAFF. The CDR3 DNA is TGTGCCAGTGCCCTGGGGTTGAACACTGAAGCTTTCTTT. The entire variable domain, with the rest obtained from reference TRBV19 and TRBJ1-1, is as follows: DGGITQSPKYLFRKEGQNVTLSCEQNLNHDAMYWYRQDPGQGLRLIYYSQIVNDFQKGDIAEGYSVSREKKESFPLTVTSAQKNPTAFYLCASALGLNTEAFFGQGTRLTVV.

In its sample, this clonotype was seen many times. CDR3 residues: CASSQGRETQYF. In DNA form, the CDR3 reads TGTGCCAGCAGCCAGGGGAGAGAGACCCAGTACTTC. The rearrangement links TRBV11-2 to TRBJ2-5, with D maybe TRBD1 (6 bases). From germline, CDR1 is SGHAT and CDR2 FQNNGV. Trimming pared 5 bases from V and 4 bases from J, leaving 8 bases between. CDR3 length equals 12 residues. Complete variable domain (other parts from reference TRBV11-2 and TRBJ2-5): EAGVAQSPRYKIIEKRQSVAFWCNPISGHATLYWYQQILGQGPKLLIQFQNNGVVDDSQLPKDRFSAERLKGVDSTLKIQPAKLEDSAVYLCASSQGRETQYFGPGTRLLVL.

In this sample, this clonotype turned up a few times. The CDR3 is CASSPTAHEQYF. The CDR3 bases are TGTGCCAGCAGCCCCACTGCACACGAGCAGTACTTC. V gene TRBV6-2 or TRBV6-3 combines with J gene TRBJ2-7; unclear D gene. CDR1 and CDR2 from the germline V gene are MNHEY and SVGEGT. V lost 6 bases to trimming and J lost 5 bases, with 11 bases between them. The CDR3 length is 12 residues.

This clonotype was found a few times. The rearrangement links TRBV29-1 to TRBJ2-1, with D possibly being TRBD2 (7 bases). This CDR3 spans 17 amino acids. With 1 base removed from V and 0 bases from J, the gap between germline ends came to 16 bases. CDR1 and CDR2 from the germline V gene are SQVTM and ANQGSEA. DNA of the CDR3: TGCAGCGTTGAAGGGGAGGGGGATGGAGTCTCCTACAATGAGCAGTTCTTC. This gives the protein CSVEGEGDGVSYNEQFF.

V gene TRBV30 combines with J gene TRBJ1-2, with a possible D match to TRBD1 (5 bases). Germline CDR1 is GTSNPN and CDR2 is SVGIG (reference sequence). The CDR3 sequence is 14 residues long. V was cut by 0 bases and J by 3 bases, with 11 bases left in between. CDR3: CAWSVVGGYYGYTF. For the CDR3, the DNA is TGTGCCTGGAGTGTAGTCGGGGGTTACTATGGCTACACCTTC.

This chain uses TRBV20-1 with TRBJ2-3; D gene ambiguous. Trimming shortened V by 6 bases and J by 1 base, and 17 bases separated the two germline ends. The CDR3 is 15 residues long. The germline V gene encodes CDR1 DFQATT and CDR2 SNEGSKA (reference sequence). CDR3 region: CSAAEPGGGTDTQYF. CDR3 coding DNA: TGCAGTGCCGCAGAGCCGGGTGGTGGCACAGATACGCAGTATTTT.

Details on this clonotype: Likely a read error: the CDR3 ends without its conserved phenylalanine or tryptophan. The rearrangement uses TRBV10-3 and TRBJ1-2; the match to TRBD1 covers 7 bases. CDR3 length: 16 residues. V lost 2 bases to trimming and J lost 4 bases; unmatched junction nucleotides: 10. The germline V gene has CDR1 ENHRY and CDR2 SYGVKD. The CDR3 sequence is CAISEPGTAAIYGYTL. In DNA, the CDR3 is TGTGCCATCAGTGAGCCCGGGACAGCGGCAATCTATGGCTACACCCTC.

This clonotype came up many times. The gene calls are TRBV28 and TRBJ1-3, with D possibly matching TRBD1 (6 bases). Germline assignment: CDR1 MDHEN and CDR2 SYDVKM. V was trimmed by 7 bases and J by 0 bases, leaving 10 bases between them. The CDR3 is made up of 14 amino acids. CDR3 DNA sequence: TGTGCCAGCATCCAACAGGGCTCTGGAAACACCATATATTTT. Translated, it gives CASIQQGSGNTIYF.

This clonotype showed up many times. This chain uses TRBV24-1 with TRBJ2-1; TRBD2 matches at 13 bases. Germline V lookup: CDR1 KGHDR, CDR2 SFDVKD. This CDR3 has 17 residues. V lost 3 bases and J lost 1; bases outside the gene matches: 2. The CDR3 bases are TGTGCCACCAGTGATGGACTAGCGGGAGTTTCCTACAATGAGCAGTTCTTC. This encodes CATSDGLAGVSYNEQFF.

This clonotype was observed at least ten times. The gene calls are TRBV11-3 and TRBJ2-4; D is possibly TRBD1 or TRBD2 (5 bases each). Trimming pared 7 bases from V and 1 base from J, leaving 8 bases between. The CDR3 runs to 13 residues. CDR1 SGHNT and CDR2 YENEEA come from the germline V gene. CDR3 amino acids: CASTRGAKNIQYF. In nucleotides, the CDR3 is TGTGCCAGCACGAGGGGCGCCAAAAACATTCAGTACTTC.

This clonotype was seen repeatedly, ten times or more. The J gene is TRBJ2-5, the V gene TRBV20-1, with 8 bases matching TRBD2. The CDR3 length is 14 residues. Trimming at V came to 6 bases and at J to 5 bases, leaving 11 bases not matched to a gene. Germline V lookup: CDR1 DFQATT, CDR2 SNEGSKA (reference sequence). The CDR3, as DNA: TGCAGTGCAACCTTAGCGGGACGATGGGAGACCCAGTACTTC. Translated: CSATLAGRWETQYF.

In this sample, this clonotype turned up many times. The chain employs TRBV27 and TRBJ1-2, with D hard to call. Germline V CDR1 and CDR2: MNHEY, SMNVEV (reference sequence). This CDR3 has 13 residues. The V gene lost 5 bases and the J gene lost 5 bases, with 12 bases spanning the gap. CDR3 coding DNA: TGTGCCAGCAGTCTCTCAGGTGGATATGGCTACACCTTC. It yields the protein CASSLSGGYGYTF.

This clonotype was found many times. The chain employs TRBV3-1 and TRBJ2-5; 8 nucleotides line up with TRBD2. Germline CDR1 and CDR2: LGHDT and YNNKEL (reference sequence). Trimming at V came to 3 bases and at J to 7 bases, leaving 13 bases not matched to a gene. CDR3 length equals 16 residues. CDR3 nucleotide sequence: TGTGCCAGCAGCCAGGAAATAGCGGGACCAACGGGGACCCAGTACTTC. Amino acid sequence: CASSQEIAGPTGTQYF.

This clonotype was observed a few times. The gene calls are TRBV13 and TRBJ2-4, with D possibly TRBD2 on 7 matching bases. Germline loops: CDR1 PRHDT, CDR2 FYEKMQ (reference sequence). Trimming removed 5 bases from V and 2 bases from J, with 16 bases in between. The CDR3 length is 16 residues. The CDR3 sequence is CASSPITGTTKNIQYF. In DNA, the CDR3 is TGTGCCAGCAGCCCAATAACAGGGACTACCAAAAACATTCAGTACTTC. The full variable domain, its missing parts supplied by reference TRBV13 and TRBJ2-4, is AAGVIQSPRHLIKEKRETATLKCYPIPRHDTVYWYQQGPGQDPQFLISFYEKMQSDKGSIPDRFSAQQFSDYHSELNMSSLELGDSALYFCASSPITGTTKNIQYFGAGTRLSVL.

This chain uses TRBV7-9 with TRBJ2-1; 7 positions agree with TRBD2. CDR1 SEHNR and CDR2 FQNEAQ come from the germline V gene (reference sequence). The CDR3 loop spans 16 amino acids. V dropped 1 base and J dropped 2; count of bases not matched to a gene: 5. The CDR3 coding sequence is TGTGCCAGCAGCTTAGGACGAGCGGGAACCTACAATGAGCAGTTCTTC. It specifies CASSLGRAGTYNEQFF.

About this clonotype: Just one base apart from a much larger clone, this may be a read error. The chain employs TRBV12-3 or TRBV12-4 and TRBJ2-1, with 10 bases that match TRBD2. The CDR3 spans 16 residues. J lost 11 bases, V lost 1 base, and 11 bases had no gene match. The CDR3 DNA is TGTGCCAGCAGTTTAGTGGCTAGCGGGAGCATTAATAAGCAGTTCTTC. It yields the protein CASSLVASGSINKQFF.

Ten or more counts support this clonotype. V is TRBV5-4 and J is TRBJ2-7, with 8 bases that match TRBD2. Germline trimming cut 4 bases from V and 0 bases from J; bases unmatched to any gene: 6. The CDR3 extends over 15 amino acids. From germline, CDR1 is SGHNT and CDR2 YYREEE (reference sequence). The chain's CDR3 is CASSRLAGLSYEQYF. The DNA of the CDR3 is TGTGCCAGCAGCCGATTAGCGGGGCTCTCCTACGAGCAGTACTTC.

This clonotype was picked up a small number of times. Germline and junction disagree at one end, which may indicate a read error. The V and J genes are TRBV5-4 and TRBJ1-2, with TRBD1 as a possible D gene (5 bases). Germline assignment: CDR1 SGHNT and CDR2 YYREEE (reference sequence). This CDR3 region has 14 residues. CDR3 loop: CASRAGSGPYDYTF. Here the CDR3 DNA reads TGTGCCAGCAGAGCAGGGTCTGGGCCTTATGACTACACCTTC.

This clonotype occurred many times. The chain uses TRBV27 and TRBJ1-5, with unresolved D. Trimming shortened V by 3 bases and J by 0 bases, and 6 bases separated the two germline ends. The length of the CDR3 is 14 residues. Germline CDR1 reads MNHEY; CDR2 reads SMNVEV (reference sequence). The CDR3 sequence: CASSLGDSNQPQHF. Written as DNA, the CDR3 is TGTGCCAGCAGTTTGGGAGATAGCAATCAGCCCCAGCATTTT.

The chain recombines TRBV5-1 with TRBJ1-5, with TRBD1 as a possible D gene (5 bases). Trimming left V 7 bases short and J 0 bases short, with 14 bases between. Looked up from germline, CDR1 is SGHRS and CDR2 is YFSETQ. This CDR3 is 15 amino acids long. The CDR3 loop reads CASCLSDSSNQPQHF. Here the CDR3 DNA reads TGCGCCAGCTGCCTCTCCGACAGTAGCAATCAGCCCCAGCATTTT.

This clonotype was seen repeatedly, ten times or more. The CDR3 here is CASSFGRQAHEQYF. For the CDR3, the DNA is TGTGCCAGCAGTTTTGGGCGACAGGCCCACGAGCAGTACTTC. J is TRBJ2-7 and V is TRBV28; D perhaps matches TRBD1 (6 bases). V lost 3 bases and J 5 bases, leaving 14 bases between the germline ends. The CDR3 is 14 amino acids. The germline gives CDR1 MDHEN, CDR2 SYDVKM. Full variable domain (outside the CDR3, taken from reference TRBV28 and TRBJ2-7): DVKVTQSSRYLVKRTGEKVFLECVQDMDHENMFWYRQDPGLGLRLIYFSYDVKMKEKGDIPEGYSVSREKKERFSLILESASTNQTSMYLCASSFGRQAHEQYFGPGTRLTVT.

This clonotype was counted only a few times. The chain links TRBV20-1 to TRBJ2-3; no clear D gene. There are 12 residues in the CDR3. Trimming removed 3 bases from V and 0 bases from J, with 4 bases in between. Per germline, CDR1 DFQATT and CDR2 SNEGSKA (reference sequence). The chain's CDR3 is CSARRSTDTQYF. DNA for the CDR3: TGCAGTGCTAGGCGGAGCACAGATACGCAGTATTTT.

V gene TRBV5-1 combines with J gene TRBJ2-7, with 8 nucleotides matching TRBD2. The V and J ends lost 0 bases and 4 bases, in that order; junction bases with no gene match: 9. The CDR3 spans 16 residues. The germline V gene encodes CDR1 SGHRS and CDR2 YFSETQ. CDR3 loop: CASSLEGAGGGYEQYF. CDR3 in DNA: TGCGCCAGCAGCTTGGAAGGGGCCGGGGGGGGATACGAGCAGTACTTC.

The genes are TRBV30 and TRBJ2-1; 10 bases line up with TRBD2. The CDR3 totals 17 residues. Germline CDR1 reads GTSNPN; CDR2 reads SVGIG (reference sequence). Unmatched junction bases numbered 8, after V lost 3 bases and J lost 0 bases. The CDR3 bases are TGTGCCTGGAGAGCGACTAGCGGGCTGAGCTCCTACAATGAGCAGTTCTTC. Protein: CAWRATSGLSSYNEQFF.

This clonotype was recorded many times. V gene TRBV12-3 or TRBV12-4 combines with J gene TRBJ1-6; TRBD1 is a possible D gene (6 bases). The CDR3 loop spans 13 amino acids. V lost 5 bases, J lost 14 bases, and 16 bases lay in between. The CDR3 sequence is CASSTSQGKALHF. The CDR3 nucleotides are TGTGCCAGCAGTACGTCTCAGGGGAAGGCCCTCCACTTT.

In its sample, this clonotype was seen many times. The chain combines TRBV7-9 with TRBJ2-7; D remains ambiguous. The germline V gene has CDR1 SEHNR and CDR2 FQNEAQ (reference sequence). The CDR3 covers 16 residues. V was cut by 5 bases and J by 4 bases, with 21 bases left in between. Here the CDR3 reads CASSPRDGEWGYEQYF. In nucleotides, the CDR3 is TGTGCCAGCAGCCCTAGAGATGGCGAGTGGGGATACGAGCAGTACTTC.